These 29 T cell receptor beta chains originate from one sample sequenced in a study of response to subunit inactivated influenza vaccine (dated by TCRdb to the late 2010s). Preparation of the library involved RT-PCR. TCRdb records Illumina HiSeq 2500 as the sequencer. The public reads were quality trimmed at Q25 with fastp and then assembled into clones with MiXCR by TCRdb, keeping productive beta chains. Every distinct CDR3 protein forms one entry, paired with its most common genes and DNA. The sample table lists 610,000 or so distinct CDR3 sequences, around 15% of them with a count of one. The ten largest make up around 10% of the sample. This material consisted of PBMCs from blood, taken 11 to 12 days after vaccination. The receptor set was obtained from a man aged 45-65 years who received an inactivated influenza vaccine. Donor details come from another sample of the same person, matched by shared clones.

The chain combines TRBV6-1 with TRBJ1-1; D is perhaps TRBD1 (5 bases). Germline values: CDR1 MNHNS, CDR2 SASEGT. V lost 2 bases and J lost 1, with 8 bases in between. This CDR3 has 14 amino acids. This CDR3 reads CASSELGRNTEAFF. In DNA form, the CDR3 reads TGTGCCAGCAGTGAATTGGGACGGAACACTGAAGCTTTCTTT.

In its sample, this clonotype was seen many times. This chain links TRBV29-1 with TRBJ2-7; TRBD1 is a possible D gene (6 bases). V lost 6 bases to trimming and J lost 2 bases, with 11 bases between them. Germline CDR1 reads SQVTM; CDR2 reads ANQGSEA. The CDR3 sequence is 12 residues long. This CDR3 is CSVSQGTYEQYF. CDR3 bases: TGCAGCGTAAGCCAGGGGACCTACGAGCAGTACTTC.

This clonotype was recorded a few times. The V and J genes are TRBV23-1 and TRBJ1-5, with 8 bases matching TRBD1. TRBV23-1 is assigned to the ORF class and has an uncertain function. The CDR3 covers 15 residues. The V and J ends lost 8 bases and 6 bases, in that order; junction bases with no gene match: 12. The CDR3 region is CASANRTGSVQPQHF. As DNA, the CDR3 is TGCGCCAGCGCCAATAGGACAGGGAGCGTTCAGCCCCAGCATTTT.

The rearrangement links TRBV2 to TRBJ1-6; 8 bases map to TRBD1. CDR1 and CDR2 from the germline V gene are SNHLY and FYNNEI. J lost 7 bases, V lost 3 bases, and 2 bases had no gene match. This CDR3 comprises 14 residues. The CDR3 sequence: CASSDWDRNSPLHF. The CDR3 DNA reads as TGTGCCAGCAGTGATTGGGACAGGAATTCACCCCTCCACTTT.

This clonotype was recorded many times. The chain joins TRBV5-1 to TRBJ2-1; TRBD2 matches at 10 bases. With 0 bases clipped from V and 4 bases from J, the junction kept 7 bases outside the gene matches. The CDR3 consists of 17 residues. From germline, CDR1 is SGHRS and CDR2 YFSETQ. The CDR3 region is CASSLASGSSSYNEQFF. CDR3 DNA sequence: TGCGCCAGCAGCTTGGCTAGCGGGAGTTCTTCTTACAATGAGCAGTTCTTC. The full variable domain, rest sourced from reference TRBV5-1 and TRBJ2-1, is KAGVTQTPRYLIKTRGQQVTLSCSPISGHRSVSWYQQTPGQGLQFLFEYFSETQRNKGNFPGRFSGRQFSNSRSEMNVSTLELGDSALYLCASSLASGSSSYNEQFFGPGTRLTVL.

The chain couples TRBV4-3 to TRBJ2-3, with TRBD1 as a possible D gene (6 bases). Germline V gives CDR1 LGHNA, CDR2 YSLEER. The CDR3 is 17 amino acids. V was cut by 0 bases and J by 3 bases, with 16 bases left in between. The CDR3 loop reads CASSQDFRGPGTDTQYF. As DNA, the CDR3 is TGCGCCAGCAGCCAAGATTTCAGGGGCCCGGGTACAGATACGCAGTATTTT.

A few counts support this clonotype. In DNA form, the CDR3 reads TGCAGCGTTGAAGGGATCCAGGGTTGGAATGAGCAGTTCTTC. This translates into CSVEGIQGWNEQFF. This rearrangement joins TRBV29-1 to TRBJ2-1; a weak D match, TRBD1 (5 bases). The CDR3 totals 14 residues. Germline CDR1 and CDR2: SQVTM and ANQGSEA. V lost 1 base, J lost 7 bases, and 14 bases lay in between.

This clonotype was counted only a few times. CDR3 sequence: CASSRTGGNEKLFF. The CDR3 DNA sequence: TGTGCCAGCAGTCGGACAGGGGGTAATGAAAAACTGTTTTTT. V gene TRBV6-1 combines with J gene TRBJ1-4, with TRBD1 identical over 10 bases. The germline gives CDR1 MNHNS, CDR2 SASEGT. V gave up 5 bases and J gave up 4 bases; unmatched junction bases: 1. The CDR3 contains 14 residues.

The chain recombines TRBV20-1 with TRBJ2-3; D unclear. The V gene's germline CDR1 is DFQATT and CDR2 SNEGSKA (reference sequence). V was shortened by 3 bases and J by 3 bases, with 7 bases between the two germline ends. The CDR3 extends over 12 amino acids. CDR3 nucleotides: TGCAGTGCTAGTCACTTTACAGATACGCAGTATTTT. As protein: CSASHFTDTQYF.

The chain links TRBV5-1 to TRBJ1-2; 8 bases line up with TRBD1. V was clipped by 3 bases and J by 1 base; unmatched bases: 5. The CDR3 runs 15 residues. CDR1 and CDR2 from the germline V gene are SGHRS and YFSETQ. The CDR3 region is CASSYPGQVNYGYTF. As DNA, the CDR3 is TGCGCCAGCAGCTACCCGGGACAGGTTAACTATGGCTACACCTTC.

V gene TRBV23-1 combines with J gene TRBJ1-1, with 8 bases that match TRBD1. TRBV23-1 is an ORF, and what it does is uncertain. J was trimmed by 3 bases and V by 4 bases; bases with no gene match: 10. The CDR3 loop spans 16 amino acids. This CDR3 reads CASSPLGGQGHTEAFF. The CDR3 nucleotides read TGCGCCAGCAGTCCCCTGGGAGGACAGGGTCACACTGAAGCTTTCTTT.

The chain carries TRBV11-1 and TRBJ2-1; D uncertain. Looked up from germline, CDR1 is SGHAT and CDR2 is FQDESV (reference sequence). V was clipped by 2 bases and J by 5 bases, with 22 bases between them. The CDR3 length is 18 residues. The CDR3 here is CASSLLGSALKTHNEQFF. CDR3 coding DNA: TGTGCCAGCAGCTTACTAGGGTCGGCCCTCAAAACCCACAATGAGCAGTTCTTC.

Regarding this clonotype: The junction differs from germline at one of its ends, possibly a read error. V usage is TRBV20-1 and J usage is TRBJ2-5; 10 bases align to TRBD1. The length of the CDR3 is 15 residues. The germline gives CDR1 DFQATT, CDR2 SNEGSKA (reference sequence). The CDR3 loop is CSAGDRDRGGETQYF. The CDR3 nucleotides are TGCAGTGCTGGAGACCGGGACAGGGGTGGAGAGACCCAGTACTTC.

This chain uses TRBV18 with TRBJ2-1; 7 bases match TRBD1. V gave up 2 bases and J gave up 0 bases; unmatched junction bases: 1. The germline gives CDR1 KGHSH, CDR2 LQKENI. The CDR3 sequence is 15 residues long. Written as DNA, the CDR3 is TGTGCCAGCTCACCAGACAGGGCCTCCTACAATGAGCAGTTCTTC. Encoded protein: CASSPDRASYNEQFF.

The CDR3 DNA follows: TGCAGTGCTGTTGGACTAGCGGGGGTGAGGGAGCTGTTTTTT. This codes for CSAVGLAGVRELFF. The V and J genes are TRBV20-1 and TRBJ2-2; 13 nucleotides match TRBD2. Germline assignment: CDR1 DFQATT and CDR2 SNEGSKA (reference sequence). Unmatched junction bases numbered 6, after V lost 5 bases and J lost 9 bases. CDR3 length: 14 residues.

V gene TRBV15 combines with J gene TRBJ2-1; TRBD2 matches 10 bases. This CDR3 is 15 amino acids long. Unmatched junction bases numbered 5, after V lost 2 bases and J lost 7 bases. Germline V CDR1 and CDR2: LNHNV, YYDKDF (reference sequence). CDR3 nucleotides: TGTGCCACCAGCAGACTAGCGGGAGTTAGGAATGAGCAGTTCTTC. It specifies CATSRLAGVRNEQFF.

This clonotype appeared many times. The chain recombines TRBV29-1 with TRBJ2-3, with D possibly matching TRBD1 (6 bases). Germline-derived CDR1 and CDR2 are SQVTM and ANQGSEA. Trimming removed 3 bases at V and 1 base at J, with 17 bases between. CDR3 length: 16 amino acids. This chain's CDR3 is CSVDSRLGGRTDTQYF. CDR3 sequence (DNA): TGCAGCGTTGATTCTAGGTTAGGGGGACGCACAGATACGCAGTATTTT.

The rearrangement uses TRBV12-3 or TRBV12-4 and TRBJ2-3, with 8 bases fitting TRBD1. The junction had 9 bases not matched to a gene; V was cut back by 4 bases and J by 3 bases. The CDR3 is 16 amino acids. DNA of the CDR3: TGTGCCAGCAGTTGGGACAGGTTACTAGCAACAGATACGCAGTATTTT. It translates to CASSWDRLLATDTQYF.

The gene calls are TRBV6-5 and TRBJ1-1, with TRBD1 matching over 11 bases. The CDR3 covers 15 residues. The trim removed 2 bases at V and 4 bases at J, leaving 3 bases unmatched. CDR1 is MNHEY, CDR2 SVGAGI, per germline. CDR3 sequence (DNA): TGTGCCAGCAGTTACGGGACAGGGGGTTCCACTGAAGCTTTCTTT. This gives the protein CASSYGTGGSTEAFF.

The rearrangement joins TRBV20-1 to TRBJ2-6, with D perhaps matching TRBD2 (5 bases). Germline CDR1 and CDR2: DFQATT and SNEGSKA (reference sequence). This CDR3 region has 18 residues. The V end lost 0 bases, the J end lost 0 bases, and 15 bases lay between the germline ends. Here the CDR3 DNA reads TGCAGTGCTAGAGATTCGGCAAAGACTAACTCTGGGGCCAACGTCCTGACTTTC. This sequence encodes CSARDSAKTNSGANVLTF.

This clonotype occurred a few times. This chain connects TRBV4-1 to TRBJ2-7, with TRBD1 matching over 9 bases. Germline V gene data show CDR1 as MGHRA and CDR2 as YSYEKL. The V gene end was trimmed by 4 bases and the J gene end by 5 bases; junction bases not matched to a gene: 6. The CDR3 contains 14 residues. CDR3 residues: CASSPTGGGHEQYF. As DNA, the CDR3 is TGCGCCAGCAGCCCGACAGGGGGTGGCCACGAGCAGTACTTC.

In its sample, this clonotype was seen a few times. The genes are TRBV24-1 and TRBJ2-1; TRBD2 matches 13 bases. Trimming removed 3 bases from V and 1 base from J; junction bases left unmatched: 8. This CDR3 region has 19 residues. Per germline, CDR1 KGHDR and CDR2 SFDVKD. The CDR3 loop reads CATSDRGLAGAGSYNEQFF. CDR3 nucleotide sequence: TGTGCCACCAGTGATCGCGGACTAGCGGGAGCTGGTTCCTACAATGAGCAGTTCTTC.

The J gene is TRBJ2-5, the V gene TRBV29-1; D possibly corresponds to TRBD2 (7 bases). The germline V and J ends were trimmed by 3 bases and 9 bases, with 14 bases remaining between them. Germline CDR1 is SQVTM and CDR2 is ANQGSEA. CDR3 length equals 12 residues. CDR3 DNA sequence: TGCAGCGTTGATGTGGGGGCGGGGGCCCAGTACTTC. Residues: CSVDVGAGAQYF.

This sequence joins TRBV2 and TRBJ2-3; 11 bases map to TRBD2. This CDR3 contains 16 residues. Germline CDR1 SNHLY, CDR2 FYNNEI. V lost 5 bases to trimming and J lost 1 base; unmatched junction nucleotides: 5. The CDR3 loop is CASSHPGLAGTDTQYF. The CDR3 DNA is TGTGCCAGCAGTCACCCGGGACTAGCGGGCACAGATACGCAGTATTTT.

The sample holds a few counts of this clonotype. This chain connects TRBV4-2 to TRBJ2-1; D perhaps matches TRBD2 (6 bases). Germline CDR1 reads LGHNA; CDR2 reads YNFKEQ. There are 15 residues in the CDR3. Trimming cost V 0 bases and J 11 bases, with 17 bases left between them. CDR3 loop: CASSQDLLAASQQFF. Written as DNA, the CDR3 is TGTGCCAGCAGCCAAGATTTGTTAGCGGCAAGCCAGCAGTTCTTC.

This chain joins TRBV18 and TRBJ2-5; 14 bases fit TRBD2. J lost 2 bases, V lost 0 bases, and 5 bases had no gene match. Per the germline V gene, CDR1 is KGHSH and CDR2 is LQKENI. The CDR3 has 18 residues. The CDR3 sequence: CASSPPLRLAGGQETQYF. The CDR3, as DNA: TGTGCCAGCTCACCACCTCTCCGACTAGCGGGGGGGCAAGAGACCCAGTACTTC. Supplemented by reference TRBV18 and TRBJ2-5, the full variable domain reads NAGVMQNPRHLVRRRGQEARLRCSPMKGHSHVYWYRQLPEEGLKFMVYLQKENIIDESGMPKERFSAEFPKEGPSILRIQQVVRGDSAAYFCASSPPLRLAGGQETQYFGPGTRLLVL.

The table lists this clonotype with a few counts. The V gene is TRBV29-1, the J gene TRBJ2-1, with D possibly called TRBD1 or TRBD2 (5 bases each). The CDR3 consists of 14 residues. CDR1 and CDR2 from the germline V gene are SQVTM and ANQGSEA. V gave up 6 bases and J gave up 2 bases, with 14 bases separating them. The CDR3 nucleotides read TGCAGCGTACGCCGGGACCCGACCTACAATGAGCAGTTCTTC. Translated, it gives CSVRRDPTYNEQFF.

This clonotype was found a few times. The chain combines TRBV20-1 with TRBJ2-7; D tentatively reads TRBD1 or TRBD2 (5 bases each). Deletions cut 3 bases from V and 0 bases from J, with 15 bases between. The CDR3 extends over 15 amino acids. Per the germline V gene, CDR1 is DFQATT and CDR2 is SNEGSKA (reference sequence). The CDR3 DNA is TGCAGTGCTAGGGAGTATGGGGGTGGCTCCTACGAGCAGTACTTC. Protein sequence: CSAREYGGGSYEQYF.

This clonotype was picked up a small number of times. This rearrangement joins TRBV27 to TRBJ2-2; no firm D call. Trimming cost V 4 bases and J 0 bases, with 9 bases left between them. CDR1 MNHEY and CDR2 SMNVEV come from the germline V gene (reference sequence). There are 15 residues in the CDR3. CDR3 amino acids: CASSWAPPNTGELFF. Written as DNA, the CDR3 is TGTGCCAGCAGTTGGGCCCCTCCGAACACCGGGGAGCTGTTTTTT.